A selection of T cell receptor beta chains follows, all from one sample in a study of cytomegalovirus exposure and HLA in healthy donors. Libraries were prepared by immunoSEQ multiplex PCR; TCRdb keeps only in-frame clonotypes and omits some of them. The data show approximately 150,000 clones, with 70% seen just once and roughly 4.5% held by the top ten. The source material was PBMCs. These receptors were collected from a young man in good health and CMV-seropositive. The CDR3 runs from the conserved cysteine through the conserved F or W. D genes are given only for firm matches. Expanded clones are given a class, and other clones once, few, many or no size at all.

-	TRBJ2-2	TRBV7-9	-	TGTGCCAGCAGCTTAGTTCGTGGGCTAAAGGGGGAGCTGTTTTTT	CASSLVRGLKGELFF
-	TRBJ1-2	TRBV30	-	TGTGCCTGGAGTGTAAGGAGAGTCTATGGCTACACCTTC	CAWSVRRVYGYTF
few	TRBJ1-1	TRBV23-1	-	TGCGCCAGCAGTCAATCGCAGGCGTACACTGAAGCTTTCTTT	CASSQSQAYTEAFF
-	TRBJ1-1	TRBV5-1	TRBD1	TGCGCCAGCAGCTCAGACAGGGTGGAGAGGACTGAAGCTTTCTTT	CASSSDRVERTEAFF
-	TRBJ1-2	TRBV9	TRBD1	TGTGCCAGCAGCCCAGAACAGGGGAGCTATGGCTACACCTTC	CASSPEQGSYGYTF
few	TRBJ2-2	TRBV6-1	TRBD1	TGTGCCAGCAAGGACAGGGACACCGGGGAGCTGTTTTTT	CASKDRDTGELFF
once	TRBJ1-1	TRBV7-6	-	TGTGCCAGCAGCCTACGGGTCAGGGACACTGAAGCTTTCTTT	CASSLRVRDTEAFF
-	TRBJ1-1	TRBV6-5	-	TGTGCCGGCAGTGCACCCGGGGTAATCTTGTCTGAAGCTTTCTTT	CAGSAPGVILSEAFF
few	TRBJ1-1	TRBV5-1	-	TGCGCCAGCAGCTTAGCGCGGGGCCGTATCACTGAAGCTTTCTTT	CASSLARGRITEAFF
-	TRBJ1-5	TRBV29-1	-	TGCAGCGTTGAAGAGGGAGGCGGCAATCAGCCCCAGCATTTT	CSVEEGGGNQPQHF
-	TRBJ2-1	TRBV10-3	-	TGTGCCATCAGTGGGGGGGACGGATACAATGAGCAGTTCTTC	CAISGGDGYNEQFF
few	TRBJ1-1	TRBV5-4	-	TGTGCCAGCAGCTTCGGGACAAAAGAGAACACTGAAGCTTTCTTT	CASSFGTKENTEAFF
-	TRBJ1-5	TRBV5-6	-	TGTGCCAGCAGCTTGGGACAGACCAATCAGCCCCAGCATTTT	CASSLGQTNQPQHF
-	TRBJ1-5	TRBV13	-	TGTGCCAGCAGCTTAGGGACGGGAAATCAGCCCCAGCATTTT	CASSLGTGNQPQHF
-	TRBJ1-1	TRBV5-1	TRBD1	TGCGCCAGCAGCTTGGAGCCAGGGGGCGCCGGGACTGAAGCTTTCTTT	CASSLEPGGAGTEAFF
few	TRBJ2-1	TRBV14	-	TGTGCCAGCGGGGCAGGCTATGAGCAGTTCTTC	CASGAGYEQFF
-	TRBJ1-5	TRBV7-8	-	TGTGCCAGCAGCCTCCGCCGGGACACCCGACTCCAGCATTTT	CASSLRRDTRLQHF
-	TRBJ2-5	TRBV2	TRBD2	TGTGCCAGCAGTGAAGCTGGAATAGCGGGAGTTGAGACCCAGTACTTC	CASSEAGIAGVETQYF
-	TRBJ1-5	TRBV10-1	TRBD1	TGCGCCAGCAATGGCGACAGGGAATGCAATCAGCCCCAGCATTTT	CASNGDRECNQPQHF
-	TRBJ2-2	TRBV10-3	-	TGTGCCATCAGTGAGAGGGAGGTAGGCAGGGCGAGTAACACCGGGGAGCTGTTTTTT	CAISEREVGRASNTGELFF
-	TRBJ1-1	TRBV7-3	-	TGTGCCAGCAGCTTAATGGAGAGAGTGAACACTGAAGCTTTCTTT	CASSLMERVNTEAFF
-	TRBJ2-3	TRBV7-9	-	TGTGCCAGCAGCTTAGCGCTCCGGGGGGATACGCAGTATTTT	CASSLALRGDTQYF
-	TRBJ2-2	TRBV5-1	-	TGCGCCAGCAGCTACGGGGGGCGCACCGGGGAGCTGTTTTTT	CASSYGGRTGELFF
-	TRBJ1-2	TRBV29-1	TRBD1	TGCAGCGTTGAAGATGGTATAGACAGGGGACGGGGCTACACCTTC	CSVEDGIDRGRGYTF
-	TRBJ1-1	TRBV14	-	TGTGCCAGCAGCCCGCTAGACGGGAACACTGAAGCTTTCTTT	CASSPLDGNTEAFF
-	TRBJ1-3	TRBV28	TRBD1	TGTGCCAGCAGTTTCGTAGGGGGCAGGGGGAACACCATATATTTT	CASSFVGGRGNTIYF
-	TRBJ1-1	TRBV27	TRBD1	TGTGCCAGCAGTACGAGACAGGGGGCCGGCACTGAAGCTTTCTTT	CASSTRQGAGTEAFF
-	TRBJ2-2	TRBV28	-	TGTGCCAGCACCTTAGACACGAACGAACCCGGGGAGCTGTTTTTT	CASTLDTNEPGELFF
-	TRBJ1-5	TRBV7-2	TRBD1	TGTGCCAGCAGCTTAGGGACAGGGGGCCTTCAGCCCCAGCATTTT	CASSLGTGGLQPQHF
-	TRBJ2-5	TRBV11-2	TRBD1	TGTGCCAGCAGCACAGATCCGGGACAGGGGAGACAAGAGACCCAGTACTTC	CASSTDPGQGRQETQYF
-	TRBJ2-6	TRBV10-3	TRBD1	TGTGCAACCACAGGGGCTGGGGCCAACGTCCTGACTTTC	CATTGAGANVLTF
-	TRBJ1-2	TRBV5-6	-	TGTGCCAGCAGCTTGGCCCGGAGGGCTGGTGGCTACACCTTC	CASSLARRAGGYTF
few	TRBJ2-1	TRBV27	TRBD2	TGTGCCAGCAGCGGACTAGTCTCCTTTTCGGGCAATGAGCAGTTCTTC	CASSGLVSFSGNEQFF
-	TRBJ2-1	TRBV7-3	-	TGTGCCAGCAGCCCGTCCGGGGGATACAATGAGCAGTTCTTC	CASSPSGGYNEQFF
-	TRBJ2-1	TRBV18	-	TGTGCCAGCTCACCGTTGACAGACAATGAGCAGTTCTTC	CASSPLTDNEQFF
-	TRBJ1-6	TRBV5-1	TRBD1	TGCGCCAGCAGCGGGGACAGTGGGAATTCACCCCTCCACTTT	CASSGDSGNSPLHF
-	TRBJ2-1	TRBV4-1	TRBD1	TGCGCCAGCAGCCAAACTGGAGAGGGGGCTAGGAATGAGCAGTTCTTC	CASSQTGEGARNEQFF
-	TRBJ1-3	TRBV9	-	TGTGCCAGCAGCGTCGCTCTCTCGGGGGCTGGAAACACCATATATTTT	CASSVALSGAGNTIYF
-	TRBJ1-1	TRBV5-4	TRBD1	TGTGCCAGCAGCCGGGACAGGGTTGAAGCTTTCTTT	CASSRDRVEAFF
-	TRBJ1-1	TRBV6-1	-	TGTGCCAGCATTGAGTCCTCGTACACTGAAGCTTTCTTT	CASIESSYTEAFF
-	TRBJ2-5	TRBV14	-	TGTGCCAGCAGCCAAGGCCAGGCGGAGACCCAGTACTTC	CASSQGQAETQYF
-	TRBJ1-1	TRBV15	TRBD1	TGTGCCACCAGCAGTGAACAGGGGCCGAACTATGAAGCTTTCTTT	CATSSEQGPNYEAFF
once	TRBJ2-5	TRBV29-1	-	TGCAGCGTTGCTGTGGCAGTCCAAGAGACCCAGTACTTC	CSVAVAVQETQYF
-	TRBJ1-2	TRBV5-1	-	TGCGCCAGCAGCGGGGGGTTGGGGGACGCCACCGAATATGGCTACACCTTC	CASSGGLGDATEYGYTF
-	TRBJ2-2	TRBV30	TRBD2	TGTGCCTGGCTCGGACTAGCGGAGAACACCGGGGAGCTGTTTTTT	CAWLGLAENTGELFF
-	TRBJ1-2	TRBV2	-	TGTGCCAGCGGGGGAGGGACTAACTATGGCTACACCTTC	CASGGGTNYGYTF
-	TRBJ1-5	TRBV5-4	TRBD1	TGTGCCAGCAGCTTGGGACCACAGGGGGACCTCAATCAGCCCCAGCATTTT	CASSLGPQGDLNQPQHF
-	TRBJ2-1	TRBV10-1	-	TGCGCCAGTCCGAGCTGGAGGGGCTACAATGAGCAGTTCTTC	CASPSWRGYNEQFF
-	TRBJ2-6	TRBV5-6	-	TGTGCCAGCAGCACCGCGAAGGGGGCTGGGGCCAACGTCCTGACTTTC	CASSTAKGAGANVLTF
-	TRBJ2-3	TRBV6-4	TRBD2	TGTGCCAGCAGTGAGGAAGCGGGGGGAATAACAGATACGCAGTATTTT	CASSEEAGGITDTQYF
-	TRBJ1-5	TRBV7-2	-	TGTGCCAGCAGCTTAACAGGCAAGGAAAATCAGCCCCAGCATTTT	CASSLTGKENQPQHF
-	TRBJ2-6	TRBV29-1	-	TGCAGCGTCTCCTCTGGGGCCAACGTCCTGACTTTC	CSVSSGANVLTF
-	TRBJ2-3	TRBV6-6	TRBD2	TGTGCCAGCGCGGGGGACACAGATACGCAGTATTTT	CASAGDTDTQYF
few	TRBJ2-5	TRBV10-3	-	TGTGCCATCAGTGCCAGCGCCCAAGAGACCCAGTACTTC	CAISASAQETQYF
few	TRBJ1-2	TRBV7-9	-	TGTTCCAGCAGCTTCGCAGGGGATGGCTACACCTTC	CSSSFAGDGYTF